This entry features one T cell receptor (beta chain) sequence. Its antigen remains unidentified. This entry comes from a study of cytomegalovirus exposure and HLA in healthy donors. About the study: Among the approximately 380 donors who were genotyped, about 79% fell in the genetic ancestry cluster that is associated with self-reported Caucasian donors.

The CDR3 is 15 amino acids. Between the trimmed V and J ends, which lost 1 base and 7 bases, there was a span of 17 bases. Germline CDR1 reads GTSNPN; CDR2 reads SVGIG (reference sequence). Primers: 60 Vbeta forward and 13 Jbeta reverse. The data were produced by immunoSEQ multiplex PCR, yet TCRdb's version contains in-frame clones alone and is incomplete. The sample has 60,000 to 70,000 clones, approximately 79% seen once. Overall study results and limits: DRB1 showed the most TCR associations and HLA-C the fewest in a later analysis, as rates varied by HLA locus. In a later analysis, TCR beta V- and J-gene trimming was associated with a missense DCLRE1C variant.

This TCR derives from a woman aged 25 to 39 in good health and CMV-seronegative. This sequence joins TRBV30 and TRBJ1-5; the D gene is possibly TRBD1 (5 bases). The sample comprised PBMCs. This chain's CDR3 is CAWSAVGGEIQPQHF. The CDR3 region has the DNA TGTGCCTGGAGTGCCGTTGGAGGGGAGATACAGCCCCAGCATTTT.